The next 20 T cell receptor beta chains were all read from a single sample in a study of T cells in localized non-small cell lung cancer. Sequencing was performed with immunoSEQ multiplex PCR; in TCRdb, only in-frame clones are kept and a portion is missing. This repertoire shows under 75,000 clones, around 85% found once; its top ten account for 21%. The sequencing here drew on peripheral blood, taken before any cancer treatment. The receptor source for this set is a male donor at least 60 years old with stage III squamous cell lung carcinoma.

The J gene is TRBJ1-5, the V gene TRBV27; 7 bases are shared with TRBD1. Trimming at V came to 6 bases and at J to 1 base, leaving 6 bases not matched to a gene. The CDR3 has 15 residues. Germline CDR1 MNHEY, CDR2 SMNVEV (reference sequence). Here the CDR3 DNA reads TGTGCCAGCAGGGTGGACAGGCGGAGCAATCAGCCCCAGCATTTT. Protein: CASRVDRRSNQPQHF.

This chain uses TRBV7-8 with TRBJ2-2, with 10 positions matching TRBD1. The length of the CDR3 is 15 residues. Germline-derived CDR1 and CDR2 are SGHVS and FQNEAQ. V dropped 5 bases and J dropped 7; count of bases not matched to a gene: 7. The CDR3 sequence is CASSPQTGGLGELFF. CDR3 coding DNA: TGTGCCAGCAGCCCGCAGACAGGGGGCCTCGGGGAGCTGTTTTTT.

CDR3 sequence (DNA): TGTGCCAGCAGCTTGCACTACGAGCAGTACGTC. Its translation is CASSLHYEQYV. The rearrangement uses TRBV5-5 and TRBJ2-7, with D unresolved. Germline V lookup: CDR1 SGHKS, CDR2 YYEKEE (reference sequence). The V end lost 1 base, the J end lost 3 bases, and 2 bases lay between the germline ends. This CDR3 is 11 amino acids long.

This sequence joins TRBV28 and TRBJ1-2, with D maybe TRBD1 (5 bases). Germline CDR1 reads MDHEN; CDR2 reads SYDVKM. The germline V and J ends were trimmed by 5 bases and 4 bases, with 14 bases remaining between them. The CDR3 totals 14 residues. This chain's CDR3 is CASSLGESSYGYTF. As DNA, the CDR3 is TGTGCCAGCAGTCTAGGGGAGTCGTCCTATGGCTACACCTTC.

This clone was picked up a small number of times. The V gene is TRBV6-6, the J gene TRBJ1-5; a weak D match, TRBD1 (6 bases). This CDR3 contains 15 residues. The V gene lost 4 bases and the J gene lost 7 bases, with 17 bases spanning the gap. The germline CDR1 and CDR2 sequences are MNHNY and SVGAGI (reference sequence). In DNA form, the CDR3 reads TGTGCCAGCAGTTCCAAACGAGGGGGTGGGCAGCCCCAGCATTTT. Amino acids: CASSSKRGGGQPQHF.

This chain uses TRBV6-5 with TRBJ1-1; no firm D call. The CDR3 loop spans 11 amino acids. The ends were cut back, 6 bases at V and 0 bases at J, with 2 bases in the middle. The germline gives CDR1 MNHEY, CDR2 SVGAGI. The CDR3 DNA reads TGTGCCAGCAGCATGAACACTGAAGCTTTCTTT. This encodes CASSMNTEAFF.

This rearrangement joins TRBV7-9 to TRBJ2-3, with D unclear. The V gene lost 3 bases and the J gene lost 0 bases, with 4 bases spanning the gap. The CDR3 runs 13 residues. Germline lookup yields CDR1 SEHNR and CDR2 FQNEAQ (reference sequence). CDR3 residues: CASSFFSTDTQYF. DNA of the CDR3: TGTGCCAGCAGCTTTTTTAGCACAGATACGCAGTATTTT.

V is TRBV5-6 and J is TRBJ1-6, with 7 bases identical to TRBD1. Trimming removed 2 bases from V and 0 bases from J; junction bases left unmatched: 5. The germline gives CDR1 SGHDT, CDR2 YYEEEE. The CDR3 length is 17 residues. The CDR3 bases are TGTGCCAGCAGCTTCCAGGGGGTCAGCTCCTATAATTCACCCCTCCACTTT. Translated, it gives CASSFQGVSSYNSPLHF.

The chain links TRBV18 to TRBJ1-2; possibly TRBD1 for D (5 bases). This CDR3 has 17 amino acids. Germline V CDR1 and CDR2: KGHSH, LQKENI. The germline V and J ends were trimmed by 3 bases and 0 bases, with 17 bases remaining between them. CDR3 coding DNA: TGTGCCAGCTCACCCTCTGGACAAGGACCGACTAACTATGGCTACACCTTC. Translated: CASSPSGQGPTNYGYTF.

The CDR3, as DNA: TGCGCCAGCAGCTTGGAACTCAGCACAGATACGCAGTATTTT. It specifies CASSLELSTDTQYF. The chain recombines TRBV5-1 with TRBJ2-3; D is uncertain. Trimming took 0 bases from V and 0 from J, leaving 5 bases between them. This CDR3 is built from 14 residues. Germline CDR1 reads SGHRS; CDR2 reads YFSETQ.

The chain recombines TRBV19 with TRBJ2-1, with 12 nucleotides matching TRBD2. CDR3 length equals 15 residues. Trimming cost V 5 bases and J 9 bases; bases outside gene matches: 8. Germline-derived CDR1 and CDR2 are LNHDA and SQIVND (reference sequence). CDR3 sequence reads: CASSQWTSGASEQFF. The CDR3 DNA is TGTGCCAGTAGTCAATGGACTAGCGGGGCTAGTGAGCAGTTCTTC.

This rearrangement joins TRBV18 to TRBJ2-3; tentatively, D is TRBD1 (5 bases). Trimming removed 6 bases at V and 2 bases at J, with 12 bases between. Germline V gene data show CDR1 as KGHSH and CDR2 as LQKENI. The CDR3 has 14 residues. CDR3 residues: CASSYGQVTDTQYF. The DNA of the CDR3 is TGTGCCAGCTCCTACGGACAAGTCACAGATACGCAGTATTTT.

This clone occurred a few times. V is TRBV2 and J is TRBJ1-3; D is undetermined. There are 14 residues in the CDR3. Trimming shortened V by 7 bases and J by 0 bases, and 10 bases separated the two germline ends. Germline-derived CDR1 and CDR2 are SNHLY and FYNNEI. The CDR3 sequence is CASTPGFSGNTIYF. CDR3 coding DNA: TGTGCCAGCACCCCGGGTTTCTCTGGAAACACCATATATTTT. Drawing the rest from reference TRBV2 and TRBJ1-3, the complete variable domain is EPEVTQTPSHQVTQMGQEVILRCVPISNHLYFYWYRQILGQKVEFLVSFYNNEISEKSEIFDDQFSVERPDGSNFTLKIRSTKLEDSAMYFCASTPGFSGNTIYFGEGSWLTVV.

V gene TRBV19 combines with J gene TRBJ1-2, with 8 bases aligning to TRBD1. The CDR3 sequence is 13 residues long. Germline-derived CDR1 and CDR2 are LNHDA and SQIVND (reference sequence). With 4 bases clipped from V and 7 bases from J, the junction kept 5 bases outside the gene matches. CDR3 sequence reads: CASSTTGVSGYTF. The CDR3 bases are TGTGCCAGTAGTACGACAGGGGTCTCTGGCTACACCTTC.

This clone was seen a handful of times. The chain joins TRBV13 to TRBJ2-7; maybe TRBD2 (6 bases). V shed 5 bases and J shed 6 bases, with 17 bases lying between them. The CDR3 length is 14 residues. The germline V gene encodes CDR1 PRHDT and CDR2 FYEKMQ (reference sequence). Written as DNA, the CDR3 is TGTGCCAGCAGCCCCAAGACTAGTTCTAGCGAGCAGTACTTC. Encoded protein: CASSPKTSSSEQYF.

This rearrangement joins TRBV25-1 to TRBJ2-2, with 13 bases that match TRBD2. The CDR3 spans 16 residues. V shed 8 bases and J 5 bases; nucleotides not matched to a gene: 8. Germline CDR1 and CDR2: MGHDK and SYGVNS. This chain's CDR3 is CASQAGLAGLTGELFF. CDR3 coding DNA: TGTGCCAGCCAAGCGGGACTAGCGGGGCTAACCGGGGAGCTGTTTTTT.

This clone came up once. This chain connects TRBV4-3 to TRBJ1-6; maybe TRBD1 (6 bases). There are 15 residues in the CDR3. Germline V lookup: CDR1 LGHNA, CDR2 YSLEER. V gave up 3 bases and J gave up 7 bases, with 13 bases separating them. CDR3 DNA sequence: TGCGCCAGCAGCCAGGCACAGGGTGGCAATTCACCCCTCCACTTT. As protein: CASSQAQGGNSPLHF.

The chain couples TRBV30 to TRBJ1-1; D is ambiguous. CDR3 length: 14 residues. Germline CDR1 is GTSNPN and CDR2 is SVGIG (reference sequence). V lost 5 bases, J lost 2 bases, and 15 bases lay in between. In nucleotides, the CDR3 is TGTGCCTGGGGTCCCGGGAGGGCAAACACTGAAGCTTTCTTT. It is translated as CAWGPGRANTEAFF.

The chain carries TRBV7-2 and TRBJ1-1; D is possibly TRBD1 (6 bases). Trimming removed 0 bases at V and 11 bases at J, with 16 bases between. Germline CDR1 and CDR2: SGHTA and FQGNSA. The CDR3 is 14 amino acids. The DNA of the CDR3 is TGTGCCAGCAGCTTAGCCAGGAAGGCAGGGGAGGCTTTCTTT. As protein: CASSLARKAGEAFF.

This sequence joins TRBV28 and TRBJ1-6, with D possibly TRBD1 on 6 matching bases. The CDR3 loop spans 15 amino acids. Per germline, CDR1 MDHEN and CDR2 SYDVKM. The V end lost 4 bases, the J end lost 8 bases, and 15 bases lay between the germline ends. The CDR3 region is CASSSNRDSYSPLHF. In DNA form, the CDR3 reads TGTGCCAGCAGTTCCAACAGGGACTCTTATTCACCCCTCCACTTT.